Presented here are 22 T cell receptor beta chains from one specimen sequenced in a study of shared clonotypes between healthy human individuals. The repertoire was sequenced with immunoSEQ multiplex PCR; TCRdb's copy has only in-frame clones and lacks some. The sample includes approximately 980,000 clones, approximately 80% seen only once; the top ten take over 1.3%. The sample taken for sequencing was memory CD4+ T cells sorted from blood. Subset: CD45RA-negative fraction. The receptors shown here come from a man aged 18 to 29 in good health.

The chain uses TRBV4-3 and TRBJ2-3; the match to TRBD2 covers 16 bases. With V trimmed by 4 bases and J by 4 bases, 17 bases remained unmatched. Germline loops: CDR1 LGHNA, CDR2 YSLEER. CDR3 length: 21 amino acids. This CDR3 is CASSPLWEGLAGGPDSDTQYF. CDR3 coding DNA: TGCGCCAGCAGCCCCCTATGGGAGGGACTAGCGGGAGGGCCTGATTCAGATACGCAGTATTTT.

This clone was observed a few times. The V and J genes are TRBV18 and TRBJ2-5; maybe TRBD1 (6 bases). CDR3 length: 12 amino acids. The germline V gene has CDR1 KGHSH and CDR2 LQKENI. Trimming stripped 4 bases from V and 9 bases from J, with 12 bases between. The DNA for the CDR3 is TGTGCCAGCTCACGGCCCCAGGGGCCCCAGTACTTC. It translates to CASSRPQGPQYF.

This chain joins TRBV5-6 and TRBJ1-4, with a possible D match to TRBD1 (6 bases). The CDR3 is made up of 15 amino acids. Trimming cost V 4 bases and J 7 bases, with 17 bases left between them. CDR1 and CDR2 from the germline V gene are SGHDT and YYEEEE. CDR3 sequence: CASSPFRGASEKLFF. The CDR3 nucleotides read TGTGCCAGCAGCCCCTTTCGGGGGGCTTCTGAAAAACTGTTTTTT.

The chain employs TRBV6-1 and TRBJ2-3, with 10 bases identical to TRBD1. Trimming took 8 bases from V and 5 from J; bases not matched to a gene: 4. CDR1 and CDR2 (germline): MNHNS, SASEGT. The CDR3 loop spans 13 amino acids. CDR3 bases: TGTGCCAGCCTCAGGACAGGGGGAGATACGCAGTATTTT. Translated, it gives CASLRTGGDTQYF.

The CDR3 region is CASSDRYGYTF. DNA for the CDR3: TGTGCCAGCAGTGACCGATATGGCTACACCTTC. The rearrangement links TRBV6-4 to TRBJ1-2; no firm D call. This CDR3 is built from 11 residues. V was trimmed by 2 bases and J by 5 bases, leaving 3 bases between them. CDR1 and CDR2 from the germline V gene are MRHNA and SNTAGT.

The chain has TRBV10-1 and TRBJ2-1, with TRBD2 matching 7 bases. The V segment lost 5 bases and the J segment 2 bases; nucleotides outside the gene matches: 9. Germline loops: CDR1 WNHNN, CDR2 SYGVQD (reference sequence). The CDR3 consists of 16 residues. The CDR3, as DNA: TGCGCCAGCAGTACTGGGGGGGGAGCCACCTACAATGAGCAGTTCTTC. This translates into CASSTGGGATYNEQFF.

This clone has a single count. This rearrangement joins TRBV6-1 to TRBJ1-5, with D perhaps TRBD1 (6 bases). Germline CDR1 MNHNS, CDR2 SASEGT. Deletions cut 6 bases from V and 3 bases from J, with 18 bases between. The length of the CDR3 is 16 residues. CDR3 sequence reads: CASREQGNGDNQPQHF. In DNA, the CDR3 is TGTGCCAGCAGGGAACAGGGAAACGGGGACAATCAGCCCCAGCATTTT.

V and J are TRBV2 and TRBJ2-2; 7 bases fit TRBD2. Germline lookup yields CDR1 SNHLY and CDR2 FYNNEI. The CDR3 has 13 amino acids. J gave up 14 bases and V 4 bases, and 10 bases lay outside the gene matches. The CDR3 region is CASSGSEGGVLFF. The CDR3 DNA reads TGTGCCAGCAGTGGGAGTGAGGGAGGGGTACTGTTTTTT.

This clone was recorded only once. V and J are TRBV5-1 and TRBJ2-7; D gene uncertain. CDR1 and CDR2 (germline): SGHRS, YFSETQ. The V end was cut by 0 bases, the J end by 3 bases, with 10 bases between. This CDR3 contains 14 residues. The CDR3 spells CASSLEPRDYEQYF. DNA for the CDR3: TGCGCCAGCAGCTTGGAGCCTAGGGACTACGAGCAGTACTTC. Based on the CDR3 plus reference TRBV5-1 and TRBJ2-7, the full variable domain is KAGVTQTPRYLIKTRGQQVTLSCSPISGHRSVSWYQQTPGQGLQFLFEYFSETQRNKGNFPGRFSGRQFSNSRSEMNVSTLELGDSALYLCASSLEPRDYEQYFGPGTRLTVT.

The chain has TRBV7-6 and TRBJ2-2; the match to TRBD2 covers 8 bases. From germline, CDR1 is SGHVS and CDR2 FNYEAQ. The CDR3 extends over 16 amino acids. V trimming: 0 bases; J trimming: 7 bases; junction bases outside the gene matches: 7. The CDR3 DNA reads TGTGCCAGCAGCTTAGCTCCGGGACTAGTGGTCGGGGAGCTGTTTTTT. Protein product: CASSLAPGLVVGELFF.

V is TRBV6-1 and J is TRBJ1-2; D may be TRBD1 (5 bases). Germline loops: CDR1 MNHNS, CDR2 SASEGT. This CDR3 comprises 13 residues. The V end lost 8 bases, the J end lost 8 bases, and 18 bases lay between the germline ends. This CDR3 reads CASSELGERGYTF. Written as DNA, the CDR3 is TGTGCCAGCTCTGAGTTGGGGGAGCGAGGCTACACCTTC.

The chain is built from TRBV2 and TRBJ2-1; the match to TRBD2 covers 7 bases. V gave up 8 bases and J gave up 6 bases; unmatched junction bases: 4. This CDR3 has 12 amino acids. Germline values: CDR1 SNHLY, CDR2 FYNNEI. The CDR3 is CASHRGVNEQFF. In nucleotides, the CDR3 is TGTGCCAGCCATCGGGGGGTCAATGAGCAGTTCTTC.

V and J are TRBV28 and TRBJ2-7, with TRBD1 identical over 8 bases. The CDR3 loop spans 15 amino acids. CDR1 is MDHEN and CDR2 is SYDVKM in the germline V gene. J lost 5 bases, V lost 5 bases, and 11 bases had no gene match. CDR3 nucleotide sequence: TGTGCCAGCAGTCCCAGACAGGGGCGTTTCGACGAGCAGTACTTC. This codes for CASSPRQGRFDEQYF.

The chain employs TRBV7-9 and TRBJ2-5; 10 bases match TRBD2. With V trimmed by 5 bases and J by 5 bases, 8 bases remained unmatched. The CDR3 contains 15 residues. Looked up from germline, CDR1 is SEHNR and CDR2 is FQNEAQ (reference sequence). CDR3 bases: TGTGCCAGCAGCCGTTCTAGCGGGAGTGCGGAGACCCAGTACTTC. Its translation: CASSRSSGSAETQYF. Supplemented by reference TRBV7-9 and TRBJ2-5, the full variable domain reads DTGVSQNPRHKITKRGQNVTFRCDPISEHNRLYWYRQTLGQGPEFLTYFQNEAQLEKSRLLSDRFSAERPKGSFSTLEIQRTEQGDSAMYLCASSRSSGSAETQYFGPGTRLLVL.

The CDR3 DNA sequence: TGTGCCTGGGGACAGGCTAACTATGGCTACACCTTC. Amino acids: CAWGQANYGYTF. The gene calls are TRBV30 and TRBJ1-2; 7 bases agree with TRBD1. CDR3 length equals 12 residues. Germline-derived CDR1 and CDR2 are GTSNPN and SVGIG (reference sequence). V gave up 5 bases and J gave up 0 bases; unmatched junction bases: 0. Using reference TRBV30 and TRBJ1-2 for the parts outside the CDR3, the full variable domain is SQTIHQWPATLVQPVGSPLSLECTVEGTSNPNLYWYRQAAGRGLQLLFYSVGIGQISSEVPQNLSASRPQDRQFILSSKKLLLSDSGFYLCAWGQANYGYTFGSGTRLTVV.

The V call is TRBV6-5, the J call TRBJ1-5; no firm D call. The CDR3 consists of 14 residues. V was cut by 6 bases and J by 4 bases, with 13 bases left in between. Germline V lookup: CDR1 MNHEY, CDR2 SVGAGI. CDR3 coding DNA: TGTGCCAGCAGGGGATTCGGAAATAATCAGCCCCAGCATTTT. Translated: CASRGFGNNQPQHF.

For this clone: Other DNA sequences in the sample encode the same CDR3. CDR3 loop: CASSEDRAVETQYF. The CDR3 DNA sequence: TGTGCCAGCAGTGAAGACCGGGCCGTAGAGACCCAGTACTTC. J is TRBJ2-5 and V is TRBV2; D not certain. This CDR3 has 14 residues. Between the trimmed V and J ends, which lost 1 base and 4 bases, there was a span of 10 bases. CDR1 is SNHLY, CDR2 FYNNEI, per germline. Variable domain in full (rest from reference TRBV2 and TRBJ2-5): EPEVTQTPSHQVTQMGQEVILRCVPISNHLYFYWYRQILGQKVEFLVSFYNNEISEKSEIFDDQFSVERPDGSNFTLKIRSTKLEDSAMYFCASSEDRAVETQYFGPGTRLLVL.

The rearrangement joins TRBV11-2 to TRBJ2-1; perhaps TRBD2 as D (5 bases). V lost 4 bases and J 3 bases, leaving 10 bases between the germline ends. Looked up from germline, CDR1 is SGHAT and CDR2 is FQNNGV. CDR3 length: 14 residues. The DNA for the CDR3 is TGTGCCAGCAGCTCAACTAGTTTCTACAATGAGCAGTTCTTC. It encodes CASSSTSFYNEQFF.

This chain joins TRBV7-9 and TRBJ2-7; 8 nucleotides match TRBD1. J lost 3 bases, V lost 5 bases, and 3 bases had no gene match. There are 13 residues in the CDR3. Germline V lookup: CDR1 SEHNR, CDR2 FQNEAQ (reference sequence). The CDR3 sequence: CASSLGTGYEQYF. The CDR3 coding sequence is TGTGCCAGCAGCCTCGGGACAGGCTACGAGCAGTACTTC.

This chain joins TRBV4-1 and TRBJ2-7; D tentatively reads TRBD1 or TRBD2 (6 bases each). The germline V gene has CDR1 MGHRA and CDR2 YSYEKL. The CDR3 totals 17 residues. V gave up 0 bases and J gave up 3 bases, with 18 bases separating them. For the CDR3, the DNA is TGCGCCAGCAGCCAAGACCAGGGGACTTGGGGTGTCTACGAGCAGTACTTC. Protein sequence: CASSQDQGTWGVYEQYF.

The chain employs TRBV30 and TRBJ2-5; no definite D call. There are 11 residues in the CDR3. Deletions cut 2 bases from V and 5 bases from J, with 6 bases between. In germline, CDR1 is GTSNPN, CDR2 SVGIG (reference sequence). CDR3 DNA sequence: TGTGCCTGGAGTAAGGTGGAGACCCAGTACTTC. Translating it yields CAWSKVETQYF.

The rearrangement links TRBV9 to TRBJ1-2; 7 positions agree with TRBD1. The CDR3 length is 17 residues. Germline V gives CDR1 SGDLS, CDR2 YYNGEE. The V segment lost 4 bases and the J segment 3 bases; nucleotides outside the gene matches: 15. In DNA, the CDR3 is TGTGCCAGCAGCCTCAGATGGGACAGCCGCGGGGACTATGGCTACACCTTC. It encodes CASSLRWDSRGDYGYTF.